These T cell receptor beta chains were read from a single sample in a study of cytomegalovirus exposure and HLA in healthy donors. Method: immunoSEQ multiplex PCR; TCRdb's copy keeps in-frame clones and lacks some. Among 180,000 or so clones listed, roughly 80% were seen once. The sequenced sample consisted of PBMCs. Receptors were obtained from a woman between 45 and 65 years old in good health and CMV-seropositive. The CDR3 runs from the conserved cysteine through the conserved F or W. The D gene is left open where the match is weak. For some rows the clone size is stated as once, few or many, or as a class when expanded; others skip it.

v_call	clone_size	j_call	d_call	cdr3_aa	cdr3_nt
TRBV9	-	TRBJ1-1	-	CASSAGGGHTEAFF	TGTGCCAGCAGCGCCGGTGGAGGTCACACTGAAGCTTTCTTT
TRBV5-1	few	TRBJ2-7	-	CASSYLQGGKDEQYF	TGCGCCAGCAGCTACCTTCAGGGGGGTAAGGACGAGCAGTACTTC
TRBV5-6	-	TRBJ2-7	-	CASSSLDGNYEQYF	TGTGCCAGCAGCTCACTCGACGGGAACTACGAGCAGTACTTC
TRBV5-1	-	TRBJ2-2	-	CASSADSRNTGELFF	TGCGCCAGCAGCGCGGACAGTAGGAACACCGGGGAGCTGTTTTTT
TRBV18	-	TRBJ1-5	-	CASSRPQGPQHF	TGTGCCAGCTCCCGTCCTCAGGGCCCCCAGCATTTT
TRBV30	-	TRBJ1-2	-	CAWSDGVGYGYTF	TGTGCCTGGAGTGACGGGGTAGGCTATGGCTACACCTTC
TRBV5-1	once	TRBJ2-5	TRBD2	CASSLASSGGWPKETQYF	TGCGCCAGCAGCTTGGCGTCTAGCGGGGGATGGCCAAAAGAGACCCAGTACTTC
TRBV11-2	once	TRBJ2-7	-	CASSSVRGPYEQYF	TGTGCCAGCAGCTCAGTCCGAGGCCCCTACGAGCAGTACTTC
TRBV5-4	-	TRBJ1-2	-	CASSLAQNYYGYTF	TGTGCCAGCAGCTTGGCACAGAACTACTATGGCTACACCTTC
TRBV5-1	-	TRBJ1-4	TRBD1	CASSWGTGGPGEKLFF	TGCGCCAGCAGCTGGGGGACAGGGGGCCCAGGCGAAAAACTGTTTTTT
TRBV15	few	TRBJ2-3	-	CATSREGGTGQLTDTQYF	TGTGCCACCAGCAGGGAGGGGGGGACGGGGCAGCTCACAGATACGCAGTATTTT
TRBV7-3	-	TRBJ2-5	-	CASSFFGGAGETQYF	TGTGCCAGCAGCTTCTTTGGGGGGGCGGGGGAGACCCAGTACTTC
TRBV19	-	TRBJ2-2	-	CASSIEATGELFF	TGTGCCAGTAGTATTGAAGCTACCGGGGAGCTGTTTTTT
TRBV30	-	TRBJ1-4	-	CAWSPNEKLFF	TGTGCCTGGTCCCCTAACGAAAAACTGTTTTTT
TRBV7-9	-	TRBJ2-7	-	CASSLAYGGTTYEQYF	TGTGCCAGCAGCTTAGCGTACGGCGGGACGACGTACGAGCAGTACTTC
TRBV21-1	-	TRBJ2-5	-	CASSSNKPSGVQETQYF	TGTGCCAGCAGCAGCAATAAGCCTAGCGGGGTTCAAGAGACCCAGTACTTC
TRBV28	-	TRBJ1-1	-	CASYGTPNTEAFF	TGTGCCAGCTACGGGACACCGAACACTGAAGCTTTCTTT
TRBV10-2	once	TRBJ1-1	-	CASSELGGTEAFF	TGCGCCAGCAGTGAGTTGGGAGGCACTGAAGCTTTCTTT
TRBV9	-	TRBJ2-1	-	CASSVLSDPSYNEQFF	TGTGCCAGCAGCGTACTTAGCGACCCCTCCTACAATGAGCAGTTCTTC
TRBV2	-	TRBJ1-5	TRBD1	CASSKMLTGAPHYSNQPQHF	TGTGCCAGCAGTAAAATGCTCACAGGGGCCCCACATTATAGCAATCAGCCCCAGCATTTT
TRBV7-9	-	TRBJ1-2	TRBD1	CASSLGQNYGYTF	TGTGCCAGCAGCTTGGGACAGAACTATGGCTACACCTTC
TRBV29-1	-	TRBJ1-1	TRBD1	CSVDRGRTEAFF	TGCAGCGTTGATAGGGGGCGAACTGAAGCTTTCTTT
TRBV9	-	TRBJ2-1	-	CASSVEAGVFNEQFF	TGTGCCAGCAGCGTAGAGGCAGGGGTATTCAATGAGCAGTTCTTC
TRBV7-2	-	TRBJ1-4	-	CASSLAITTNEKLFF	TGTGCCAGCAGCTTAGCTATAACAACTAATGAAAAACTGTTTTTT
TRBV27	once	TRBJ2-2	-	CASSRSLGDFFTGELFF	TGTGCCAGCAGCCGGAGCCTCGGGGATTTTTTCACCGGGGAGCTGTTTTTT
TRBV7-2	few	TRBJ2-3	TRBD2	CASSQNGGGIPDTQYF	TGTGCCAGCAGCCAGAACGGGGGGGGGATACCAGATACGCAGTATTTT
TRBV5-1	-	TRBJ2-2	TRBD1	CASSITGAGELFF	TGCGCCAGCAGTATAACAGGGGCCGGGGAGCTGTTTTTT
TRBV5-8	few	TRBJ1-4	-	CASSYLLAGQFRGLFF	TGTGCCAGCAGCTATTTACTGGCCGGACAGTTCCGGGGACTGTTTTTT
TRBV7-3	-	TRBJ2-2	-	CASSLTVAGAPLGGELFF	TGTGCCAGCAGCTTAACAGTCGCAGGGGCCCCTTTGGGGGGGGAGCTGTTTTTT
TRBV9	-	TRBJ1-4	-	CASSGSGQAEKLFF	TGTGCCAGCAGCGGCTCTGGTCAGGCTGAAAAACTGTTTTTT
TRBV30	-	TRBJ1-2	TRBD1	CAWSVTLQGNGYTF	TGTGCCTGGAGTGTTACATTACAGGGGAATGGCTACACCTTC
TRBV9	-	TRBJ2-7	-	CASSVSTGLHEQYF	TGTGCCAGCAGCGTTTCTACAGGGCTCCACGAGCAGTACTTC
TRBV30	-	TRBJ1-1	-	CAWSRGLPGSITEAFF	TGTGCCTGGAGCCGCGGTTTACCCGGAAGTATCACTGAAGCTTTCTTT
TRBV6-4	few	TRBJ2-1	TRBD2	CASSDSGTSGYNEQFF	TGTGCCAGCAGTGACTCCGGGACTAGCGGTTACAATGAGCAGTTCTTC
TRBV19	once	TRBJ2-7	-	CASSIGFSSYEQYF	TGTGCCAGTAGTATAGGCTTCAGCTCCTACGAGCAGTACTTC
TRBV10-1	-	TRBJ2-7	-	CASSRDRLLRGIAYEQYF	TGCGCCAGCAGCCGAGACCGTCTCCTTAGGGGAATTGCCTACGAGCAGTACTTC
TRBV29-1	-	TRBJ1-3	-	CSVGQERNTIYF	TGCAGCGTTGGACAGGAAAGGAACACCATATATTTT
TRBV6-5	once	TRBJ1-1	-	CASSRTNTEAFF	TGTGCCAGCAGCAGAACCAACACTGAAGCTTTCTTT
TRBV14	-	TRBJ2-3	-	CASSHPPLGPITDTQYF	TGTGCCAGCAGCCATCCTCCCCTGGGCCCTATCACAGATACGCAGTATTTT
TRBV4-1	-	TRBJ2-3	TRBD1	CASSQSNRGPTDTQYF	TGCGCCAGCAGCCAATCTAACAGGGGGCCGACAGATACGCAGTATTTT
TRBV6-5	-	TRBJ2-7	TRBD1	CASSYGTGGIYEQYF	TGTGCCAGCAGTTACGGGACAGGAGGAATCTACGAGCAGTACTTC
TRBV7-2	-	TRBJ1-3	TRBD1	CASSWDSSGNTIYF	TGTGCCAGCAGCTGGGACAGCTCTGGAAACACCATATATTTT
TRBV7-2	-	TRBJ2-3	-	CASSLRGHRTDTQYF	TGTGCCAGCAGCTTGAGAGGTCACCGCACAGATACGCAGTATTTT